This entry is about one T cell receptor beta chain. This clone was counted a few times. Its cognate antigen has yet to be identified. No base quality values were provided; no much bigger clone lies one nucleotide off. The cohort was made up of approximately 670 healthy bone marrow donors. At the time of sampling, every cohort member was nominally healthy, though immune exposures that went unrecorded were likely present. The donor was CMV seropositive and belonged to the group of around 300 seropositive cohort members. A peripheral blood sample was collected from each donor, and TCR beta sequencing was performed on peripheral blood mononuclear cells. Genomic DNA extraction from the blood cell samples was performed with the Qiagen DNeasy Blood Extraction Kit. The entry originates in a study of cytomegalovirus exposure and HLA in healthy donors (dated by TCRdb to the late 2010s). Looking at the study overall: According to an earlier analysis of a few hundred of the donors, 200 million or so T cells yielded approximately 120 million unique TCR beta sequences and roughly 280 Gb of sequence data. A later genetic analysis took genome-wide SNP genotypes for about three fifths of the roughly 700 donors and used that subset as a discovery cohort. On average, roughly 240,000 unique TCR beta nucleotide sequences were sequenced per donor among some 420 genotyped donors of the cohort, with 15% to 20% of those sequences being non-productive. Every repertoire in the discovery cohort had been generated on one and the same sequencing platform. Approximately 300 gigabases of sequencing data and 70 million to 95 million unique TCR sequences made up an early release that covered around 640 HLA-typed donors. Among the roughly 430 genotyped donors, more than 70% belonged to the genetic ancestry cluster associated with self-reported Caucasian donors. Donor age, sex, ethnicity and CMV serostatus were compiled together with the repertoire data. Using immunosequencing, the study profiled T cell repertoires from some 670 subjects and related those repertoires to cytomegalovirus serostatus. Both class I and class II loci were covered by HLA typing, at four-digit resolution. The study was designed to test whether signatures of past pathogen exposure could be identified by cataloging public T cell receptors. A handful of DR-DQ haplotypes were treated as single units for association and clustering because of strong linkage in the cohort. The number of typed donors differed by locus: about 629-630 for A, B, C, DRB1 and DQB1; 500 to 550 for DQA1; approximately 610 for DPA1; and roughly 490 for DPB1. High-throughput TCR immunosequencing, statistical association of individual TCRs with disease status, and machine learning were combined to predict cytomegalovirus infection status. To decide whether each TCR beta V gene segment behaved as functional or pseudogenic, an earlier analysis of some 600 of the donors relied on high-throughput TCR beta sequencing. A later analysis re-analyzed previously published TCR beta repertoires from 500 to 700 donors and added high-resolution HLA genotyping to study TCR occurrence patterns. The later analysis used no new phenotypic data to find candidate immune exposures, relying instead on TCR beta sequences and their occurrence across donors. In addition to the first cohort of approximately 650 subjects, a separate validation cohort of under 150 different subjects was used. What the research found in general, with its limitations: Immune exposure information for the cohort was limited to CMV serostatus. The authors suggested that the approach could potentially be extended to other disease states and immunological phenotypes. An earlier analysis of approximately 500 of the donors showed that most TCR beta V segments appeared in productive rearrangements either about 90% or about 30% of the time, which broadly matched IMGT annotations. Most TCR sequences were observed very rarely across donors, whereas some public TCRs were present in many individuals. According to a later analysis, parvovirus B19, influenza, CMV and Epstein-Barr virus appeared linked to several top co-occurrence clusters. A later analysis found that TCR association rates varied across HLA loci, with DRB1 alleles showing the most associated TCRs and HLA-C alleles the fewest. A few of the identified cytomegalovirus-associated TCR beta chains were confirmed in vitro to be specific for cytomegalovirus antigens. The cohort was sequenced for TCR beta chains only, and without alpha or paired-chain data the features that could be detected were limited. Compared with equally common non-associated chains, HLA-associated TCR beta chains in a later analysis were more clonally expanded and had lower generation probabilities. Because counts were too low, about 15 rarely observed V segments, including chromosome 9 orphons, were left out of the earlier analysis of over 550 of the donors. Strong co-occurrence of HLA alleles, especially DR and DQ, made assigning TCR associations to individual alleles difficult. An association between a missense DCLRE1C variant and V-gene and J-gene trimming of TCR beta chains was found in a later genetic analysis and replicated in an independent cohort. A further reported finding was that TCR beta sequences accurately predicted the HLA-A and HLA-B alleles for most subjects in the first cohort. A cluster of highly shared sequence variants was judged likely to be a technical artifact of the sequencing pipeline. Specific HLA alleles were associated with 15,000 to 20,000 TCR beta sequences at a false discovery rate of 0.05 in a later analysis. A total of around 150 TCR beta chains were listed by the study as associated with cytomegalovirus. Because HLA typing was unavailable for some donors at each locus, only the typed subset was used in association tests. A later analysis found that most CMV-associated TCR beta chains appeared HLA-restricted, with HLA associations seemingly driven largely by CMV exposure. Linkage disequilibrium might explain the correlated functional status among segregating V segments, but an unknown experimental factor could not be ruled out. In a later genetic analysis, fewer N-insertions in productive TCRs were reported among donors in an Asian-associated ancestry cluster than the approximately 630-donor mean. The presence/absence analyses assumed that sequencing depth was roughly uniform across donors, and that assumption may not be true. Some IMGT-functional V segments, including TRBV6-2 and TRBV6-3, could not be told apart with the 87-base-pair reads, so those segments were excluded. Cytomegalovirus status was reported to be diagnosed by the classifier with high specificity and sensitivity in both the original and validation cohorts.

Library prep was done by the immunoSEQ multiplex PCR assay. The multiplex PCR relied on a mix of 60 forward primers for TCR Vbeta segments and 13 reverse primers for TCR Jbeta segments. Amplification of the CDR3 region of rearranged TCR beta genes was performed with a multiplex PCR assay on genomic DNA. Amplified TCR beta libraries were sequenced as 87-base-pair reads on the Illumina HiSeq System. For the original study's pipeline: A later analysis counted approximately 74 million unique TCR beta chains across the 670 or so repertoires, and roughly 11 million of these chains were shared by at least two donors. A nearest-neighbor algorithm error-corrected the raw reads and collapsed the reads into unique sequences, merging closely related sequences to remove PCR and sequencing errors. CDR3 sequences were aligned to IMGT reference sequences to assign V, D and J gene segments. For a sequence to be retained, a match of at least six nucleotides was required to both a V gene segment and a J gene segment. A rearrangement was called productive if the CDR3 had no stop codons and remained in frame with V and J, and every other rearrangement was called non-productive. CDR3 was defined according to IMGT convention as the region running from the second conserved V-encoded cysteine to the conserved J-encoded phenylalanine. In an earlier analysis of more than 550 of the donors, sequences lacking an unambiguous match to a single V gene segment were excluded. An earlier analysis of a few hundred of the donors called V segments functional above 56.7% productive rearrangements and segregating when the between-donor standard deviation exceeded 5%. A statistical classification framework was built for diagnosing cytomegalovirus status from the catalog of TCR beta chain sequences. A later analysis assigned V and J genes by comparing TCR nucleotide sequences with IMGT/GENE-DB human TR gene sequences. In a later analysis, CDR3 sequences and most-parsimonious VDJ recombination scenarios were assigned using the TCRdist pipeline. In a later analysis, each TCR beta chain was defined by its CDR3 amino acid sequence together with its V-gene family, and reads lacking a unique V-gene family were excluded. A later analysis removed nearly 600 highly shared, low-generation-probability nucleotide sequences to deal with suspected cross-contamination and a sequencing artifact. In a later analysis, a clonal expansion index was calculated for each public chain from normalized within-repertoire ranks of inferred template counts. In a later analysis, generation probabilities were computed using a VDJ recombination model fitted to out-of-frame rearrangements, and the results were checked against IGoR. Hypergeometric tests were used in a later analysis to score TCR-TCR, TCR-HLA and TCR-CMV co-occurrence, with a repertoire-size bias correction applied to the TCR pairs. To estimate false discovery rates, a later analysis permuted the HLA or CMV assignments 20 times. In a later analysis, co-occurring TCRs were grouped with DBSCAN, and TCRdist sequence similarity was added when clustering was performed within HLA-allele-positive subsets. For co-occurrence clustering, repertoires with fewer than 30,000 or more than 120,000 public chains were excluded, along with roughly 5 repertoires with anomalous nucleotide sharing. The immuneACCESS repertoire file appears here via TCRdb, limited to in-frame rearrangements. These files lack a portion of the clones; in checked studies, under half of the deficit traces to unresolved V genes, and the cause of the others is not known. For V, J and clone size, that table is used; D and trimming come from the DNA. The sample records 150,000 to 200,000 clones, 65% to 80% of which are singletons. Approximately 4.4% of the sample is taken by the ten largest.

V gives up 2 bases and J gives up 3 bases, and the segment between their germline ends measures 7 bases. Per the germline V gene, SGHTA is the CDR1 and FQGNSA is the CDR2. The CDR3, cysteine through phenylalanine, is 13 amino acids long. Only the CDR3 region is kept as DNA, spanning 39 bases read in frame from base 1. Recombination joined TRBV7-2 with TRBJ1-1; the D gene is not confidently resolved. The sample was PBMCs. This receptor was obtained from a woman in her 30s in good health and CMV-seropositive. The nucleotide sequence reads TGTGCCAGCAGCTTATTTAGTGACACTGAAGCTTTCTTT. Its protein reads: CASSLFSDTEAFF.